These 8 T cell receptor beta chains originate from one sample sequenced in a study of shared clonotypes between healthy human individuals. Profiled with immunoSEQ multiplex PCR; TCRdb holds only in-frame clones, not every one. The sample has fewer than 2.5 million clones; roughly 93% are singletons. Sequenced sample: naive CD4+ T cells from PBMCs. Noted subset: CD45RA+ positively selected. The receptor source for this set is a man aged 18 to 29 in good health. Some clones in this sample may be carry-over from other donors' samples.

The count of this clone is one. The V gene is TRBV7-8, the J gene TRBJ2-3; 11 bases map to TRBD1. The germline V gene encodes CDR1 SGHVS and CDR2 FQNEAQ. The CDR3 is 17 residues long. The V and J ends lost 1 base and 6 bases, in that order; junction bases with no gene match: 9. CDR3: CASSLGTGGARRDTQYF. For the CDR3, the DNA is TGTGCCAGCAGCTTAGGGACAGGGGGCGCGAGAAGGGATACGCAGTATTTT.

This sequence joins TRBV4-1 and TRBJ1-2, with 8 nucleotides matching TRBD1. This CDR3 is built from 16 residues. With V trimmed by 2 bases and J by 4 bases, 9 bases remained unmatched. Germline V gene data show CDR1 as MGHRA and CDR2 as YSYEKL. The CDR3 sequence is CASSQPRQGRGYGYTF. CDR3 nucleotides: TGCGCCAGCAGCCAACCTAGACAGGGGAGAGGCTATGGCTACACCTTC.

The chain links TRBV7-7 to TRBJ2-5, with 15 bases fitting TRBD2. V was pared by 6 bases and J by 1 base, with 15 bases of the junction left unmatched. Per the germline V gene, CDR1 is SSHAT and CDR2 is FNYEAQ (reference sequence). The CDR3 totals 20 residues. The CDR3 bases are TGTGCCAGCAGTTTTGGAGGACTAGCGGGAGGGCCGCGGAGCCAAGAGACCCAGTACTTC. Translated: CASSFGGLAGGPRSQETQYF.

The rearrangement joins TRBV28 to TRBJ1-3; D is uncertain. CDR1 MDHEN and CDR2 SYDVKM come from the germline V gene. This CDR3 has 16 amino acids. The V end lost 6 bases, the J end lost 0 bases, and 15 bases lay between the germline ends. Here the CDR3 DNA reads TGTGCCAGCAGCTCCCGTAAGCGACCCTCTGGAAACACCATATATTTT. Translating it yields CASSSRKRPSGNTIYF.

The CDR3 DNA follows: TGTGCCTGGAGTGTACAGGGAATTGCCACAGGCTACACCTTC. It encodes CAWSVQGIATGYTF. The chain is built from TRBV30 and TRBJ1-2; the D gene is possibly TRBD1 (6 bases). Germline CDR1 GTSNPN, CDR2 SVGIG (reference sequence). V lost 0 bases and J 8 bases, leaving 16 bases between the germline ends. CDR3 size: 14 residues. Filled out from reference TRBV30 and TRBJ1-2, the complete variable domain reads SQTIHQWPATLVQPVGSPLSLECTVEGTSNPNLYWYRQAAGRGLQLLFYSVGIGQISSEVPQNLSASRPQDRQFILSSKKLLLSDSGFYLCAWSVQGIATGYTFGSGTRLTVV.

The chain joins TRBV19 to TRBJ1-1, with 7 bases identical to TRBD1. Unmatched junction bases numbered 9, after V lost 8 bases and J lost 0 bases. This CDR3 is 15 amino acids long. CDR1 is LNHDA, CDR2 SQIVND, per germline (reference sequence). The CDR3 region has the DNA TGTGCCAGTTCTGACAGGGTTTCGATGAACACTGAAGCTTTCTTT. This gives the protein CASSDRVSMNTEAFF.

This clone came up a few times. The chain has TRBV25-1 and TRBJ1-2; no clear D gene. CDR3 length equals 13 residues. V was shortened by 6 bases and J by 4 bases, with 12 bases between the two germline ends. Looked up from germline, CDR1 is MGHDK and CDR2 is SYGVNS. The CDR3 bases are TGTGCCAGCAGCGAGCCCGGTAGCTATGGCTACACCTTC. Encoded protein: CASSEPGSYGYTF.

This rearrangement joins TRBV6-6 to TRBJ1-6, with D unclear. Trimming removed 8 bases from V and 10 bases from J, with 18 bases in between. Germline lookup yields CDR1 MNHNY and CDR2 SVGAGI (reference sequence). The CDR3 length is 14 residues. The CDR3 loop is CASATRATRSPLHF. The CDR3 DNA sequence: TGTGCCAGCGCTACAAGGGCCACCCGCTCACCCCTCCACTTT.